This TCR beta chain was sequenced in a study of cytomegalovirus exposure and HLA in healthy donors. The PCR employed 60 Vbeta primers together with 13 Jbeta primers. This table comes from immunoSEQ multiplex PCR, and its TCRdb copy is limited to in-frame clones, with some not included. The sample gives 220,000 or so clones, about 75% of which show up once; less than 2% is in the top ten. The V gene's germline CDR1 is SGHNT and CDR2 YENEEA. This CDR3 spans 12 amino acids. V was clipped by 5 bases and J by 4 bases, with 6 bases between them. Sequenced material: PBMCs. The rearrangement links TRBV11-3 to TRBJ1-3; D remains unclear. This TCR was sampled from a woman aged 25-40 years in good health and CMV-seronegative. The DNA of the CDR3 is TGTGCCAGCAGCCCATCCGGAAACACCATATATTTT. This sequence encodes CASSPSGNTIYF.